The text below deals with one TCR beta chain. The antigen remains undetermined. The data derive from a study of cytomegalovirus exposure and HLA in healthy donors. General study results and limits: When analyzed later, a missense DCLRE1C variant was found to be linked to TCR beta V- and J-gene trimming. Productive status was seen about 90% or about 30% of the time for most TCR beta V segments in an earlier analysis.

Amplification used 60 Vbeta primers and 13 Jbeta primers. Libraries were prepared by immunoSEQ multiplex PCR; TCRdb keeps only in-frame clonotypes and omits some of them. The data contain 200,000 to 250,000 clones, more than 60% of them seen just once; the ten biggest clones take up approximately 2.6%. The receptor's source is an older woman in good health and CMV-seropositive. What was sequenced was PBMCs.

The CDR3 region has the DNA TGTGCCACCAGCTCTCCAGGGCTTTGGAGCACTGAAGCTTTCTTT. Its protein product is CATSSPGLWSTEAFF. The genes are TRBV15 and TRBJ1-1; weak D call: TRBD1 (5 bases). Germline V gene data show CDR1 as LNHNV and CDR2 as YYDKDF (reference sequence). The V and J ends lost 5 bases and 4 bases respectively, with 17 bases between them. The CDR3 sequence is 15 residues long.